The TCR beta chain under discussion was sequenced for a study of beta chain features in type 1 diabetes. As for the study in general: Sorted cells from all samples, numbering about 100,000,000, were examined.

The germline V and J ends were trimmed by 0 bases and 10 bases, with 10 bases remaining between them. The CDR3 sequence is 13 residues long. Germline loops: CDR1 MNHNS, CDR2 SASEGT. cDNA synthesis used the whole RNA isolate, giving expressed TCRB sequences. Here immunoSEQ multiplex PCR was the method, and the copy in TCRdb shows in-frame clones only, minus some. The sample holds around 340,000 clones; 6.5% to 10% are singletons and the top ten take around 0.45%. The sequenced material came from central memory CD4+ T cells from blood. The receptor was isolated from a young woman in good health. The rearrangement links TRBV6-1 to TRBJ2-1; D call uncertain. The CDR3 DNA is TGTGCCAGCAGTGAAGCGAAGGGCCTGGAGCAGTTCTTC. This sequence encodes CASSEAKGLEQFF.